Sequencing of this T cell receptor beta chain was carried out in a study of Graves' ophthalmopathy and Graves' hyperthyroidism. Study outcomes and limitations: In blood appeared most of the expanded thyroid clonotypes whose frequency exceeded 0.001. With around 88% sensitivity and 75% to 84% specificity, a 13-signature model separated ophthalmopathy from stable hyperthyroidism.

The V end was cut by 5 bases, the J end by 2 bases, with 15 bases between. The CDR3 is 16 amino acids. Germline CDR1 SGHVS, CDR2 FQNEAQ. Researchers took RNA transcripts and amplified TCR beta CDR3 regions from them. HTBI primers primed a first-round RT-PCR, and a second-round multiplex PCR followed. TCRdb used MiXCR to reprocess the multiplex PCR reads, holding one entry per CDR3 protein. The table records about 200,000 distinct CDR3 sequences, roughly 27% of them present only once. This clonotype was seen many times. Its specificity is unknown. A diagnosis was made from clinical symptoms together with serum thyroxine, TRAb, thyroid ultrasound and orbital computed tomography.

The gene calls are TRBV7-8 and TRBJ2-2; D might be TRBD2 (6 bases). The receptor was derived from a man aged 50 to 59 with Graves' ophthalmopathy. Sample: peripheral blood. The CDR3 DNA sequence: TGTGCCAGCAGCCCGTTCGGGAGAGGTAACACCGGGGAGCTGTTTTTT. It codes for CASSPFGRGNTGELFF. The variable domain in full, completed from reference TRBV7-8 and TRBJ2-2, reads GAGVSQSPRYKVAKRGQDVALRCDPISGHVSLFWYQQALGQGPEFLTYFQNEAQLDKSGLPSDRFFAERPEGSVSTLKIQRTQQEDSAVYLCASSPFGRGNTGELFFGEGSRLTVL.